The entry below gives a single T cell receptor (beta chain) sequence along with its context. One end of the junction varies from germline; a read error may be responsible. After template switching added a universal primer site, the resulting cDNA carried unique molecular identifiers. TCRdb re-called the 5' RACE reads with MiXCR, one entry per CDR3 protein. This sample has about 430,000 distinct CDR3 sequences, with roughly 20% found just once. From germline, CDR1 is SGHTA and CDR2 FQGNSA. The length of the CDR3 is 11 residues. This sample was included in a study of identical twins. Material for sequencing was naive T cells sorted from blood. The chain couples TRBV7-2 to TRBJ2-5; a weak D match, TRBD2 (6 bases). This sequence originates from a man aged 50-60 years in good health. The CDR3 sequence: CASSLGRGHSF. The CDR3 DNA reads TGTGCCAGCAGCTTAGGGCGGGGCCATTCCTTC.